Following are 25 T cell receptor beta chains from one sample sequenced in a study of blood T cell repertoires in COVID-19. TCRdb keeps only in-frame clones here, not all; method: immunoSEQ multiplex PCR. The sample holds 300,000 to 350,000 clones, over 75% seen once. The source material was PBMCs or T cells enriched from blood (not recorded which). The receptor set was obtained from a man younger than 40 who had recovered from COVID-19.

The chain combines TRBV3-1 (or the pseudogene TRBV3-2) with TRBJ1-1, with D tentatively TRBD1 (6 bases). Trimming removed 2 bases at V and 6 bases at J, with 13 bases between. The CDR3 runs 14 residues. Germline CDR1 is LGHDT and CDR2 is YNNKEL (reference sequence). The CDR3 nucleotides read TGTGCCAGCAGCCAAATACGACAGGTGGCTGAAGCTTTCTTT. Its protein product is CASSQIRQVAEAFF.

This chain connects TRBV2 to TRBJ2-3; TRBD2 matches 7 bases. Germline V gives CDR1 SNHLY, CDR2 FYNNEI. The CDR3 extends over 13 amino acids. Trimming cost V 8 bases and J 2 bases; bases outside gene matches: 4. The CDR3, as DNA: TGTGCCAGCCGGGGGGACTTCACAGATACGCAGTATTTT. It translates to CASRGDFTDTQYF.

V is TRBV3-1 (or the pseudogene TRBV3-2) and J is TRBJ2-1; the D gene is possibly TRBD2 (6 bases). Germline V CDR1 and CDR2: LGHDT, YNNKEL (reference sequence). V was trimmed by 1 base and J by 9 bases, leaving 16 bases between them. The CDR3 is made up of 15 amino acids. The CDR3, as DNA: TGTGCCAGCAGCCAAGGCGGGACGGCTCGTGGTGAGCAGTTCTTC. Its protein is CASSQGGTARGEQFF.

The V and J genes are TRBV30 and TRBJ2-5, with D tentatively TRBD2 (5 bases). The CDR3 contains 16 residues. Germline V gene sequence: CDR1 GTSNPN, CDR2 SVGIG (reference sequence). The germline V and J ends were trimmed by 2 bases and 2 bases, with 18 bases remaining between them. Here the CDR3 reads CAWSPGIAPVQETQYF. In DNA form, the CDR3 reads TGTGCCTGGAGTCCCGGGATAGCGCCCGTTCAAGAGACCCAGTACTTC.

This clone showed up just a few times. The CDR3 DNA is TGTGCCAGCAGCTTAAGGGACAGGGGGGAAGCTTTCTTT. Its translation: CASSLRDRGEAFF. The chain carries TRBV7-8 and TRBJ1-1; 11 bases align to TRBD1. There are 13 residues in the CDR3. Germline V gene lookup returns CDR1 SGHVS and CDR2 FQNEAQ. Germline trimming cut 2 bases from V and 8 bases from J; bases unmatched to any gene: 1.

This clone was counted a single time. V usage is TRBV2 and J usage is TRBJ1-1; the D is unclear. Germline-derived CDR1 and CDR2 are SNHLY and FYNNEI. Trimming took 5 bases from V and 3 from J, leaving 4 bases between them. The CDR3 is 11 residues long. The CDR3 is CASSYDTEAFF. The CDR3 coding sequence is TGTGCCAGCAGTTATGACACTGAAGCTTTCTTT. Drawing the rest from reference TRBV2 and TRBJ1-1, the complete variable domain is EPEVTQTPSHQVTQMGQEVILRCVPISNHLYFYWYRQILGQKVEFLVSFYNNEISEKSEIFDDQFSVERPDGSNFTLKIRSTKLEDSAMYFCASSYDTEAFFGQGTRLTVV.

The CDR3 sequence: CASSLGAGNTIYF. The DNA of the CDR3 is TGTGCCAGTAGTCTGGGAGCTGGAAACACCATATATTTT. The chain couples TRBV19 to TRBJ1-3; D gene uncertain. The CDR3 runs to 13 residues. Germline lookup yields CDR1 LNHDA and CDR2 SQIVND (reference sequence). With 5 bases removed from V and 2 bases from J, the gap between germline ends came to 7 bases.

CDR3 nucleotide sequence: TGTGCCAGCAGCTCCACAGGGGCTGGAAACACCATATATTTT. Translating gives CASSSTGAGNTIYF. The V call is TRBV7-9, the J call TRBJ1-3; 7 bases agree with TRBD1. Germline V gene sequence: CDR1 SEHNR, CDR2 FQNEAQ (reference sequence). The CDR3 contains 14 residues. The trim removed 4 bases at V and 2 bases at J, leaving 2 bases unmatched.

As concerns this clone: This same CDR3 is encoded by further DNA sequences in the sample. This rearrangement joins TRBV30 to TRBJ1-5, with D possibly TRBD1 on 6 matching bases. CDR3 length: 14 residues. Germline-derived CDR1 and CDR2 are GTSNPN and SVGIG (reference sequence). The V gene lost 3 bases and the J gene lost 4 bases, with 13 bases spanning the gap. The CDR3 region has the DNA TGTGCCTGGAGCCCGGACAGTGGGAATCAGCCCCAGCATTTT. The encoded protein is CAWSPDSGNQPQHF.

V and J are TRBV18 and TRBJ2-1, with TRBD2 identical over 9 bases. This CDR3 spans 15 amino acids. Germline loops: CDR1 KGHSH, CDR2 LQKENI. J was trimmed by 1 base and V by 6 bases; bases with no gene match: 4. CDR3: CASSHSGGSYNEQFF. DNA for the CDR3: TGTGCCAGCTCTCATAGCGGGGGTTCCTACAATGAGCAGTTCTTC.

V gene TRBV7-2 combines with J gene TRBJ2-3; D possibly corresponds to TRBD1 (6 bases). The ends were cut back, 3 bases at V and 1 base at J, with 8 bases in the middle. The CDR3 is 14 amino acids. Germline V gene lookup returns CDR1 SGHTA and CDR2 FQGNSA. The CDR3 DNA follows: TGTGCCAGCAGCTTTAAGGGGGGCACAGATACGCAGTATTTT. Translation gives CASSFKGGTDTQYF.

V usage is TRBV9 and J usage is TRBJ2-7; the match to TRBD2 covers 9 bases. The junction had 11 bases not matched to a gene; V was cut back by 0 bases and J by 7 bases. CDR3 size: 16 residues. The germline V gene has CDR1 SGDLS and CDR2 YYNGEE. In DNA, the CDR3 is TGTGCCAGCAGCGTAGTAAAGCGGGGGGACCCTCGGGAGCAGTACTTC. Translating gives CASSVVKRGDPREQYF.

The rearrangement links TRBV7-2 to TRBJ1-6; 9 bases match TRBD1. With 1 base clipped from V and 14 bases from J, the junction kept 15 bases outside the gene matches. In germline, CDR1 is SGHTA, CDR2 FQGNSA. This CDR3 region has 17 residues. The CDR3 spells CASSLGRRGQGVWALHF. The DNA of the CDR3 is TGTGCCAGCAGCTTAGGGCGTAGGGGACAGGGTGTTTGGGCCCTCCACTTT.

The chain uses TRBV28 and TRBJ2-4; perhaps TRBD2 as D (6 bases). Germline CDR1 MDHEN, CDR2 SYDVKM. CDR3 length: 15 amino acids. V was pared by 4 bases and J by 4 bases, with 14 bases between. The CDR3 loop reads CASSSGSGNKNIQYF. The DNA for the CDR3 is TGTGCCAGCAGTTCGGGTAGCGGTAATAAAAACATTCAGTACTTC.

This sequence joins TRBV10-1 and TRBJ2-7; 10 bases fit TRBD2. From germline, CDR1 is WNHNN and CDR2 SYGVQD (reference sequence). V trimming: 2 bases; J trimming: 3 bases; junction bases outside the gene matches: 10. This CDR3 is built from 17 residues. The CDR3, as DNA: TGCGCCAGCAGTGAGCTCTTGGGGGCTAGCGGGAGCTACGAGCAGTACTTC. This codes for CASSELLGASGSYEQYF.

This chain joins TRBV19 and TRBJ2-1, with 10 bases matching TRBD1. The germline gives CDR1 LNHDA, CDR2 SQIVND (reference sequence). V lost 7 bases, J lost 6 bases, and 3 bases stayed unmatched. The CDR3 has 13 amino acids. CDR3 sequence (DNA): TGTGCCAGTACCCGGACAGGGGGCAATGAGCAGTTCTTC. It is translated as CASTRTGGNEQFF.

This clone was found once. The chain links TRBV7-9 to TRBJ1-1, with no clear D. The germline V gene encodes CDR1 SEHNR and CDR2 FQNEAQ (reference sequence). The CDR3 extends over 12 amino acids. Trimming stripped 7 bases from V and 4 bases from J, with 10 bases between. CDR3 amino acids: CASNPFGTEAFF. CDR3 bases: TGTGCCAGCAACCCCTTCGGCACTGAAGCTTTCTTT.

This chain's CDR3 is CASSINGGGRSETQYF. The DNA for the CDR3 is TGTGCCAGTAGTATTAATGGCGGTGGTAGATCAGAGACCCAGTACTTC. The chain joins TRBV19 to TRBJ2-5; D uncertain. The CDR3 totals 16 residues. Germline CDR1 LNHDA, CDR2 SQIVND (reference sequence). The V end lost 3 bases, the J end lost 4 bases, and 18 bases lay between the germline ends. The full variable domain, in which reference TRBV19 and TRBJ2-5 provide the parts outside the CDR3, is DGGITQSPKYLFRKEGQNVTLSCEQNLNHDAMYWYRQDPGQGLRLIYYSQIVNDFQKGDIAEGYSVSREKKESFPLTVTSAQKNPTAFYLCASSINGGGRSETQYFGPGTRLLVL.

V and J are TRBV7-3 and TRBJ2-5; TRBD2 matches 15 bases. CDR3 size: 18 residues. Unmatched junction bases numbered 10, after V lost 5 bases and J lost 3 bases. Germline V gene sequence: CDR1 SGHTA, CDR2 FQGTGA. The CDR3, as DNA: TGTGCCAGCAGCGACGGACTAGCGGGGGGGCCGAGGGAAGAGACCCAGTACTTC. Amino acid sequence: CASSDGLAGGPREETQYF.

The chain carries TRBV4-1 and TRBJ2-2; possible D gene TRBD1, 6 bases. CDR3 length: 15 amino acids. Germline V CDR1 and CDR2: MGHRA, YSYEKL. Trimming cost V 8 bases and J 3 bases, with 16 bases left between them. The CDR3 DNA is TGCGCCAGCCGGAGTCAGGGGTTGGACACCGGGGAGCTGTTTTTT. Its translation: CASRSQGLDTGELFF.

This clone came up once. The rearrangement joins TRBV18 to TRBJ1-1; perhaps TRBD1 as D (6 bases). This CDR3 has 15 residues. Trimming removed 6 bases from V and 5 bases from J, with 19 bases in between. The germline V gene has CDR1 KGHSH and CDR2 LQKENI. Here the CDR3 DNA reads TGTGCCAGCTCCCGCGGGGGGCTCGGGGATACTGAAGCTTTCTTT. This translates into CASSRGGLGDTEAFF.

The chain employs TRBV6-4 and TRBJ2-3, with TRBD2 matching 10 bases. V lost 6 bases to trimming and J lost 4 bases; unmatched junction nucleotides: 7. Germline CDR1 MRHNA, CDR2 SNTAGT. The CDR3 consists of 15 residues. The CDR3 reads CASSAQAGGPDTQYF. In DNA form, the CDR3 reads TGTGCCAGCAGCGCCCAAGCGGGGGGGCCAGATACGCAGTATTTT.

The rearrangement uses TRBV28 and TRBJ1-1, with D perhaps matching TRBD1 (5 bases). The CDR3 has 14 residues. V was clipped by 7 bases and J by 4 bases, with 16 bases between them. CDR1 MDHEN and CDR2 SYDVKM come from the germline V gene. CDR3 region: CASTGGGRVTEAFF. The CDR3, as DNA: TGTGCCAGCACGGGGGGAGGGAGGGTCACTGAAGCTTTCTTT.

This chain joins TRBV5-5 and TRBJ2-5, with TRBD1 matching over 9 bases. CDR1 is SGHKS, CDR2 YYEKEE, per germline (reference sequence). The CDR3 has 16 amino acids. The trim removed 0 bases at V and 0 bases at J, leaving 3 bases unmatched. The CDR3 DNA follows: TGTGCCAGCAGCTTGGACAGGGGGCAAAACCAAGAGACCCAGTACTTC. Translation gives CASSLDRGQNQETQYF.

This clone came up once. The chain couples TRBV7-2 to TRBJ1-5, with D perhaps matching TRBD1 (5 bases). CDR1 is SGHTA, CDR2 FQGNSA, per germline. The CDR3 contains 13 residues. V was trimmed by 3 bases and J by 11 bases, leaving 14 bases between them. CDR3 DNA sequence: TGTGCCAGCAGCTTTCGGACCGCCAGGGCCCAGCATTTT. It translates to CASSFRTARAQHF. The full variable domain, rest sourced from reference TRBV7-2 and TRBJ1-5, is GAGVSQSPSNKVTEKGKDVELRCDPISGHTALYWYRQSLGQGLEFLIYFQGNSAPDKSGLPSDRFSAERTGGSVSTLTIQRTQQEDSAVYLCASSFRTARAQHFGDGTRLSIL.